These 3 T cell receptor beta chains share one sample of origin, sequenced in a study of a mutant IDH1 vaccine in newly diagnosed glioma. Antigen specificity for these receptors is unknown. Indicated time point: week 5, during vaccination. With topical imiquimod, each dose of the vaccine consisted of 300 ug of mutant IDH1 20-mer peptide. Clones were sequenced by immunoSEQ multiplex PCR, and TCRdb holds only the in-frame ones, with some missing. This table holds 70,000 to 90,000 clones, 91% found once. Source: PBMCs, taken from a glioma patient whose treatment included an IDH1 peptide vaccine. The receptors were sampled from a woman between 45 and 65 years old with glioma.

This rearrangement joins TRBV6-5 to TRBJ1-2; D gene ambiguous. The V end was cut by 0 bases, the J end by 6 bases, with 11 bases between. CDR3 length: 14 residues. In germline, CDR1 is MNHEY, CDR2 SVGAGI. CDR3 sequence (DNA): TGTGCCAGCAGTTACTCGACCCTGCGCGATGGCTACACCTTC. It translates to CASSYSTLRDGYTF.

The chain joins TRBV6-5 to TRBJ2-3, with 8 bases lining up with TRBD2. The CDR3 length is 14 residues. V trimming: 6 bases; J trimming: 6 bases; junction bases outside the gene matches: 8. In germline, CDR1 is MNHEY, CDR2 SVGAGI. CDR3 sequence: CASRPAGVLDTQYF. Here the CDR3 DNA reads TGTGCCAGCAGGCCAGCGGGAGTCTTGGATACGCAGTATTTT.

The chain joins TRBV4-2 to TRBJ2-3; 12 nucleotides line up with TRBD2. V gave up 4 bases and J gave up 5 bases; unmatched junction bases: 4. The CDR3 consists of 15 residues. The germline CDR1 and CDR2 sequences are LGHNA and YNFKEQ. The CDR3 nucleotides are TGTGCCAGCAGCCCACGACTAGCGGGAGAAGATACGCAGTATTTT. It specifies CASSPRLAGEDTQYF.